Each of the 9 T cell receptor beta chains below was sequenced from the same sample in a study of early T cells in non-severe SARS-CoV-2 infection. TCRdb reprocessed the 5' RACE reads via MiXCR and lists one record per CDR3 protein. The profile shows tens of thousands of distinct CDR3 sequences, about 4.5% of them singletons. The sample comprised whole blood. The receptors stem from an adult who was a healthcare worker with PCR-confirmed SARS-CoV-2 infection or an uninfected control (not recorded which).

This clonotype was found many times. This rearrangement joins TRBV4-1 to TRBJ2-1; 11 bases align to TRBD2. The CDR3 spans 16 residues. Germline trimming cut 1 base from V and 8 bases from J; bases unmatched to any gene: 7. Germline-derived CDR1 and CDR2 are MGHRA and YSYEKL. The CDR3 sequence: CASSQVRLAGSYEQFF. The CDR3 nucleotides are TGCGCCAGCAGCCAAGTGCGACTAGCGGGGAGCTATGAGCAGTTCTTC.

The V gene is TRBV1, the J gene TRBJ2-6. TRBV1 is deemed a pseudogene. The length of the CDR3 is 19 residues. This chain's CDR3 is CTSSSTIANRSSGANVLTF. CDR3 DNA sequence: TGCACCAGCAGCTCAACGATTGCGAACAGGAGCTCTGGGGCCAACGTCCTGACTTTC.

This clonotype was detected only a few times. The chain has TRBV7-9 and TRBJ1-2, with TRBD1 as a possible D gene (5 bases). Germline lookup yields CDR1 SEHNR and CDR2 FQNEAQ (reference sequence). The CDR3 covers 14 residues. Trimming removed 5 bases at V and 8 bases at J, with 18 bases between. DNA of the CDR3: TGTGCCAGCAGCCCAACCGGGACTTCCGAGGGCTACACCTTC. This encodes CASSPTGTSEGYTF.

This clonotype was observed at least ten times. The V and J genes are TRBV6-1 and TRBJ1-2; D remains unclear. This CDR3 comprises 13 residues. The V and J ends lost 7 bases and 8 bases respectively, with 17 bases between them. Germline V CDR1 and CDR2: MNHNS, SASEGT. CDR3 sequence (DNA): TGTGCCAGCATTGGGAGCCTGTTTTGGGGCTACACCTTC. Amino acid sequence: CASIGSLFWGYTF.

In its sample, this clonotype was seen many times. The V gene is TRBV20-1, the J gene TRBJ2-7; TRBD1 matches at 7 bases. The CDR3 covers 12 residues. Germline V gives CDR1 DFQATT, CDR2 SNEGSKA (reference sequence). The junction had 5 bases not matched to a gene; V was cut back by 4 bases and J by 5 bases. The chain's CDR3 is CSATGQADEQYF. CDR3 sequence (DNA): TGCAGTGCTACAGGACAGGCGGACGAGCAGTACTTC.

The table lists this clonotype with many counts. The chain joins TRBV12-3 or TRBV12-4 to TRBJ1-2; 7 bases fit TRBD1. V was pared by 5 bases and J by 8 bases, with 8 bases of the junction left unmatched. CDR3 size: 13 residues. The CDR3 region has the DNA TGTGCCAGCAGTCGATCAGGGGGTCCCGGCTACACCTTC. Translating it yields CASSRSGGPGYTF.

The chain has TRBV12-3 or TRBV12-4 and TRBJ2-2; weak D call: TRBD2 (5 bases). This CDR3 has 13 amino acids. V dropped 4 bases and J dropped 6 bases, with 9 bases sitting between them. The CDR3 DNA is TGTGCCAGCAGTTACGCCGGGGCCGGGGAGCTGTTTTTT. Translating gives CASSYAGAGELFF.

This clonotype showed up many times. In DNA, the CDR3 is TGCAGTGCAACCGGACAGGCCCTCGGCAACGAGCAGTACTTC. Its translation is CSATGQALGNEQYF. V gene TRBV20-1 combines with J gene TRBJ2-7, with TRBD1 matching over 7 bases. The trim removed 6 bases at V and 5 bases at J, leaving 13 bases unmatched. Germline V gene sequence: CDR1 DFQATT, CDR2 SNEGSKA (reference sequence). This CDR3 region has 14 residues.

This clonotype showed up many times. This chain joins TRBV5-4 and TRBJ2-7; D possibly corresponds to TRBD2 (5 bases). Germline values: CDR1 SGHNT, CDR2 YYREEE (reference sequence). V lost 2 bases and J 5 bases, leaving 14 bases between the germline ends. The CDR3 spans 14 residues. CDR3 coding DNA: TGTGCCAGCAGCTTCGGGGTGTCCTGGGACGAGCAGTACTTC. Protein sequence: CASSFGVSWDEQYF.